This TCR beta chain appears in the sequencing data of a study of blood T cells in healthy people across ages. Worth noting for this clonotype: Its antigen is not identified.

General study results and limits: Roughly linearly, TCR beta diversity per million T cells fell as age increased. More naive CD4+ cells and higher diversity were found in long-lived than in aged donors.

The authors ran a second PCR of 7 to 11 cycles using a sample-barcoded 5' primer and a J-beta primer mix. TCRdb re-called the 5' RACE reads through MiXCR, storing one row per CDR3 protein. The sample lists around 2 million distinct CDR3 sequences; about two fifths were seen once. This CDR3 comprises 15 residues. CDR1 LNHNV and CDR2 YYDKDF come from the germline V gene (reference sequence). Between the trimmed V and J ends, which lost 1 base and 0 bases, there was a span of 7 bases. The chain has TRBV15 and TRBJ1-3; D gene uncertain. This clonotype originated in a human donor in good health. Sequenced: blood. CDR3: CATSRGRDSGNTIYF. CDR3 sequence (DNA): TGTGCCACCAGCAGAGGTCGGGACTCTGGAAACACCATATATTTT.